The sequence of this T cell receptor beta chain was determined in a study of cytomegalovirus exposure and HLA in healthy donors. General study results and limits: Researchers counted over 150 TCR beta chains as cytomegalovirus-associated.

CDR3 length equals 12 residues. Germline CDR1 SGDLS, CDR2 YYNGEE. The PCR made use of 60 Vbeta and 13 Jbeta primers. Data came from immunoSEQ multiplex PCR; TCRdb stores just in-frame clones and leaves some out. The sample lists about 120,000 clones, 70% to 85% seen once, with roughly 11% in the top ten. Concerning this clone itself: Antigen unknown. The junction differs from germline at one of its ends, possibly a read error.

The specimen sequenced was PBMCs. This TCR was recovered from a middle-aged man in good health and CMV-seropositive. The J gene is TRBJ2-1, the V gene TRBV9; no definite D call. CDR3 amino acids: CASSSRDKEQFF. The CDR3 DNA is TGTGCCAGCAGCTCACGCGACAAGGAGCAGTTCTTC. Variable domain in full (rest from reference TRBV9 and TRBJ2-1): DSGVTQTPKHLITATGQRVTLRCSPRSGDLSVYWYQQSLDQGLQFLIQYYNGEERAKGNILERFSAQQFPDLHSELNLSSLELGDSALYFCASSSRDKEQFFGPGTRLTVL.